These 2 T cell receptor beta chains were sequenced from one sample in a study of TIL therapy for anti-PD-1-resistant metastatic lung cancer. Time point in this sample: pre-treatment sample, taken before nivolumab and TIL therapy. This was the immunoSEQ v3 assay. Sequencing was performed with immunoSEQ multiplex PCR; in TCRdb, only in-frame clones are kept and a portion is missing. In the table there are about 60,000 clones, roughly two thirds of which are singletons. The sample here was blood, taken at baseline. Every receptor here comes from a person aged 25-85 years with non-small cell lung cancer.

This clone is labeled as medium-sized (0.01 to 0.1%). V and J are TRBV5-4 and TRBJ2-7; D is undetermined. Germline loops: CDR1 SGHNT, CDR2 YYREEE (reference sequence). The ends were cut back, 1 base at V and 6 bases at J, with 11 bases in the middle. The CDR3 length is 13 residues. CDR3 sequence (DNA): TGTGCCAGCAGCTTGTCCACCATGGGCGAGCAGTACTTC. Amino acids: CASSLSTMGEQYF.

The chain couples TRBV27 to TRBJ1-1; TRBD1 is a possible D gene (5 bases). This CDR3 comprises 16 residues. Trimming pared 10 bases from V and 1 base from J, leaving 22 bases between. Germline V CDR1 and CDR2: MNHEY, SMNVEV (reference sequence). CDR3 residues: CATLPRALQGNTEAFF. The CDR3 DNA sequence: TGTGCCACCCTGCCCAGGGCCCTCCAGGGGAACACTGAAGCTTTCTTT.